The entry below gives a single TCR beta chain sequence along with its context. Its antigen remains unidentified. The method was immunoSEQ multiplex PCR; TCRdb's version includes in-frame clones alone and lacks a portion of them. The table includes fewer than 80,000 clones, about 85% detected once. The entry originates in a study of OX40 agonist ivuxolimab in advanced cancers. Study background: Patients received ivuxolimab, an intravenous treatment, every 2 weeks at 0.01 to 10 mg/kg. The study's findings and limits: The authors also found low normalized T-cell clonal expansion in some nonresponders. Fewer expanded clones were found on average in CD4+ than in CD8+ T cells.

The germline V gene encodes CDR1 SGHNT and CDR2 YYREEE (reference sequence). V was clipped by 4 bases and J by 8 bases, with 15 bases between them. The CDR3 is 14 residues long. The gene calls are TRBV5-4 and TRBJ2-2; D is perhaps TRBD1 (6 bases). This sample comprised CD4+ or CD8+ T cells sorted from blood, obtained in a trial of the OX40 agonist ivuxolimab. This clonotype was obtained from an adult with an advanced solid tumor such as melanoma, head and neck, liver or kidney cancer. The CDR3 loop reads CASSLWTVLGELFF. In nucleotides, the CDR3 is TGTGCCAGCAGCCTTTGGACAGTCCTGGGGGAGCTGTTTTTT.